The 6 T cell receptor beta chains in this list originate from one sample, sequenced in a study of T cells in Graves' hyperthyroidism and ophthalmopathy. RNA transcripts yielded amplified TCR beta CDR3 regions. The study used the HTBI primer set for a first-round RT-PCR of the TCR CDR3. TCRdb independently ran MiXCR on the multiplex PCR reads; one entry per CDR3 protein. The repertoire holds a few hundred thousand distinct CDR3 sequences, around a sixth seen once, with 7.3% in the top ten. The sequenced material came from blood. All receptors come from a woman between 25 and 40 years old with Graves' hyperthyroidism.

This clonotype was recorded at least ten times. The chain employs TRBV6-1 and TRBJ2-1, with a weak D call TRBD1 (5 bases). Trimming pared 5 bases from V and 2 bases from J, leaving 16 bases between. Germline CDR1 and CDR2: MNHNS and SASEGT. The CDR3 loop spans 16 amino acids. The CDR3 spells CASSSDYRLPYNEQFF. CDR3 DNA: TGTGCCAGCAGTAGCGATTACAGGCTACCCTACAATGAGCAGTTCTTC.

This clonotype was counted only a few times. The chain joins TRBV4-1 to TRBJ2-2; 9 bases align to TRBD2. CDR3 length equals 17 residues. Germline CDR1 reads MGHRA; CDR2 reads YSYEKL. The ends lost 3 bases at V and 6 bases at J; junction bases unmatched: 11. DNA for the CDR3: TGCGCCAGCAGCCAGGACTCTGGAGGGACTAGCCCCGGGGAGCTGTTTTTT. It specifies CASSQDSGGTSPGELFF.

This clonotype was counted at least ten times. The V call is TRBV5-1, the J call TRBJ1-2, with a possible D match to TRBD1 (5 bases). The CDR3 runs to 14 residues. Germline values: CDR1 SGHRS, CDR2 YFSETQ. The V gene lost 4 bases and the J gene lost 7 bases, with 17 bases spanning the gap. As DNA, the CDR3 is TGCGCCAGCAGCGGAAAGGGGACGATAGGTGGCTACACCTTC. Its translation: CASSGKGTIGGYTF.

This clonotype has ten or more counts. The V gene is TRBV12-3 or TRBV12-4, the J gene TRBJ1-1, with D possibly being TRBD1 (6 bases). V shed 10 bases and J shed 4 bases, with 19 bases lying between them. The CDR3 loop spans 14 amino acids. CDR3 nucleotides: TGTGCCACTTACAGGGAGCGTGGATCCACTGAAGCTTTCTTT. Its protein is CATYRERGSTEAFF.

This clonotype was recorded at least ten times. The DNA for the CDR3 is TGTGCCAGCAGCTCAATAACTAGCAGGGAGCAGTTCTTC. It translates to CASSSITSREQFF. V and J are TRBV7-2 and TRBJ2-1; D is possibly TRBD2 (6 bases). Germline V gives CDR1 SGHTA, CDR2 FQGNSA. CDR3 length: 13 amino acids. V lost 4 bases and J lost 10, with 14 bases in between.

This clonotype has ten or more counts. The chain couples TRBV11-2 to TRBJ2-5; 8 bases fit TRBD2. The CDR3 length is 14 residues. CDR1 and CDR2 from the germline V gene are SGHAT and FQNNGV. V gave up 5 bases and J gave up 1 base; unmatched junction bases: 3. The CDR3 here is CASSMGLGQETQYF. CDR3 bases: TGTGCCAGCAGCATGGGACTAGGCCAAGAGACCCAGTACTTC.